This T cell receptor beta chain is drawn from a study of metastatic and nonmetastatic thyroid tumors. There were no patients who had received any treatment before thyroid surgery. TCRdb re-clonotyped the PCR reads via MiXCR. The data show about 16,000 clones, 12% seen once. This clone was detected a few times. Germline-derived CDR1 and CDR2 are MNHEY and SVGEGT. V was pared by 6 bases and J by 1 base, with 15 bases between. There are 15 residues in the CDR3. This chain uses TRBV6-2 or TRBV6-3 with TRBJ1-1, with D unresolved. The receptor was derived from a female donor with papillary thyroid cancer or a benign thyroid nodule (not recorded which). Some clones in this sample may be carry-over from other donors' samples. Sequenced sample: tumor tissue. CDR3 sequence reads: CASSLAARSNTEAFF. The CDR3 DNA reads as TGTGCCAGCAGCTTAGCGGCTCGATCGAACACTGAAGCTTTCTTT.